Given below is one T cell receptor beta chain in context. What it recognizes is unknown. This specimen belongs to a study of T cell responses to AZD1222 COVID-19 vaccine. Overall study results and limits: Donors, mostly white British, included more females; clonal diversity was possibly underestimated.

TCRdb's table, derived via immunoSEQ multiplex PCR, lists solely in-frame clones and lacks some. The table records 150,000 to 200,000 clones, around 90% of them present only once. The trim removed 6 bases at V and 8 bases at J, leaving 8 bases unmatched. The CDR3 is 13 amino acids. Germline values: CDR1 KGHSH, CDR2 LQKENI. The input for sequencing was peripheral blood, taken on day 0 of AZD1222 vaccination. This TCR was recovered from an adult in good health. This rearrangement joins TRBV18 to TRBJ1-1; 8 positions match TRBD1. For the CDR3, the DNA is TGTGCCAGCTCTCGCGACAGGGGTATAGAAGCTTTCTTT. It translates to CASSRDRGIEAFF. Full variable domain (remainder filled in from reference TRBV18 and TRBJ1-1): NAGVMQNPRHLVRRRGQEARLRCSPMKGHSHVYWYRQLPEEGLKFMVYLQKENIIDESGMPKERFSAEFPKEGPSILRIQQVVRGDSAAYFCASSRDRGIEAFFGQGTRLTVV.